This is a list of T cell receptor beta chains from one sample in a study of early T cells in non-severe SARS-CoV-2 infection. Via MiXCR, TCRdb re-called the 5' RACE reads, giving one row per CDR3 protein. The profile shows some 60,000 distinct CDR3 sequences, about 8.9% of them singletons. Source material: whole blood. The receptors here all came from an adult who was a healthcare worker with PCR-confirmed SARS-CoV-2 infection or an uninfected control (not recorded which). The CDR3 runs from the conserved cysteine through the conserved F or W.

j_gene | v_gene | CDR3aa
TRBJ1-2 | TRBV5-5 | CASSPGFYGYTF
TRBJ2-7 | TRBV6-2/TRBV6-3 | CASSLTATSYEQYF
TRBJ2-2 | TRBV28 | CASSSNVENTGELFF
TRBJ2-2 | TRBV27 | CASSLSRTVNTGELFF
TRBJ1-2 | TRBV12-3/TRBV12-4 | CASSPWAGSYGYTF
TRBJ2-5 | TRBV29-1 | CSVASSQETQYF
TRBJ2-7 | TRBV19 | CASSGAGFYEQYF
TRBJ2-3 | TRBV15 | CATSRGEHTQYF
TRBJ1-2 | TRBV6-5 | CASSWTANYGYTF
TRBJ2-1 | TRBV4-1 | CASSQDSTGNYNEQFF
TRBJ2-1 | TRBV6-5 | CASSYLRETGNEQFF
TRBJ2-3 | TRBV14 | CASSQERGGFTDTQYF
TRBJ2-5 | TRBV12-3/TRBV12-4 | CASSLGGGRGETQYF
TRBJ1-1 | TRBV7-9 | CASTATGGAVEAFF
TRBJ2-2 | TRBV9 | CASSVGWAGELFF
TRBJ2-7 | TRBV5-1 | CASSWTGGVYEQYF
TRBJ1-1 | TRBV27 | CATLRTGATEAFF
TRBJ1-4 | TRBV10-2 | CASSESGPMEKLFF
TRBJ1-1 | TRBV5-1 | CASSTGPANTEAFF
TRBJ1-5 | TRBV7-8 | CASSRTGGGQPQHF
TRBJ2-1 | TRBV12-3/TRBV12-4 | CASRKLAGAFNEQFF
TRBJ2-2 | TRBV20-1 | CSARVEGDTGELFF
TRBJ2-7 | TRBV9 | CASSAGDHYEQYF
TRBJ1-2 | TRBV20-1 | CSAKRETNYGYTF
TRBJ2-1 | TRBV10-3 | CAISDGGRARAAYNEQFF
TRBJ2-3 | TRBV28 | CASSFYRASTDTQYF
TRBJ2-1 | TRBV28 | CASSPGVNSYNEQFF
TRBJ1-1 | TRBV28 | CASNPWGAGLNTEAFF